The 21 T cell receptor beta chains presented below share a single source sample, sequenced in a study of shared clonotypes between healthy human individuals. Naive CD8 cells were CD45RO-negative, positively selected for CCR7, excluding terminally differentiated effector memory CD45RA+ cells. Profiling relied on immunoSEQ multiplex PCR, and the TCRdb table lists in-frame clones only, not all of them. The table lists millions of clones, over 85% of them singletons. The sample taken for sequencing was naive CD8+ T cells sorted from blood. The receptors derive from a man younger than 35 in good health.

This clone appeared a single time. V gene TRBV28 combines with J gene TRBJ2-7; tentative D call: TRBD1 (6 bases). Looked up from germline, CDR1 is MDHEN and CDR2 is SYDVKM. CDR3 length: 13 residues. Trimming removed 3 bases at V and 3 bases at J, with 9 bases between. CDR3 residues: CASSFRGHYEQYF. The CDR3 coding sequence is TGTGCCAGCAGTTTTCGGGGACACTACGAGCAGTACTTC.

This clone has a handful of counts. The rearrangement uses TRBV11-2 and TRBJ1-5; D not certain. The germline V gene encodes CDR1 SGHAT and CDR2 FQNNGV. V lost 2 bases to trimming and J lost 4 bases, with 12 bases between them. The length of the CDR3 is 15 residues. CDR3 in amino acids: CASSLTGSWNQPQHF. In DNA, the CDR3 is TGTGCCAGCAGCTTAACCGGGTCCTGGAATCAGCCCCAGCATTTT. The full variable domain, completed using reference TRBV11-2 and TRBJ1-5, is EAGVAQSPRYKIIEKRQSVAFWCNPISGHATLYWYQQILGQGPKLLIQFQNNGVVDDSQLPKDRFSAERLKGVDSTLKIQPAKLEDSAVYLCASSLTGSWNQPQHFGDGTRLSIL.

The chain's CDR3 is CASSHKFITQNTGELFF. The DNA of the CDR3 is TGTGCCAGCAGCCATAAGTTTATTACGCAGAACACCGGGGAGCTGTTTTTT. The chain uses TRBV4-2 and TRBJ2-2; D gene ambiguous. The CDR3 totals 17 residues. V dropped 3 bases and J dropped 1 base, with 15 bases sitting between them. Looked up from germline, CDR1 is LGHNA and CDR2 is YNFKEQ.

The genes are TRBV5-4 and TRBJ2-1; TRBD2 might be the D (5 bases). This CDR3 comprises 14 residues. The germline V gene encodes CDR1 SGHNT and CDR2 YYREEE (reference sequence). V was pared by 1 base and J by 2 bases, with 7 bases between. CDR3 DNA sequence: TGTGCCAGCAGCTTGCCCGGGGCCTACAATGAGCAGTTCTTC. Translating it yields CASSLPGAYNEQFF.

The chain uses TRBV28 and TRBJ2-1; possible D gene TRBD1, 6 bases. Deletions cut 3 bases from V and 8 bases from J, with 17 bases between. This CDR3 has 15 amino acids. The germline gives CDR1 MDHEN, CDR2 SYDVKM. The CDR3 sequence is CASSFPRGAGDEQFF. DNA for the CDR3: TGTGCCAGCAGTTTCCCCAGGGGAGCCGGCGATGAGCAGTTCTTC.

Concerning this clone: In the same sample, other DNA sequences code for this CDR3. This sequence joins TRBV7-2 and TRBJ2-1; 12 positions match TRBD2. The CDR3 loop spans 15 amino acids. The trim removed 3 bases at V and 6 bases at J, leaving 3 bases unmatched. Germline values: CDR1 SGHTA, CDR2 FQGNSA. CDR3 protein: CASSFLAGGPNEQFF. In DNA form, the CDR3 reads TGTGCCAGCAGCTTCCTAGCGGGGGGGCCCAATGAGCAGTTCTTC.

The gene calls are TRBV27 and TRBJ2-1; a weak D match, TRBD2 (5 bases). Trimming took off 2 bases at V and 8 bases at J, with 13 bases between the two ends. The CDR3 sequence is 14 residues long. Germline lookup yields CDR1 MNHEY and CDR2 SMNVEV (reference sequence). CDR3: CASSLIGEIDEQFF. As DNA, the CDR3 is TGTGCCAGCAGTTTAATCGGGGAGATCGATGAGCAGTTCTTC.

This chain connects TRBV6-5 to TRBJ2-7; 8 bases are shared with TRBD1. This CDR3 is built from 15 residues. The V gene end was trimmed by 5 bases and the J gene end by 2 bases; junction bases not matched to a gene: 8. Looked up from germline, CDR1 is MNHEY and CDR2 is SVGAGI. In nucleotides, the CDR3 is TGTGCCAGCAGTGCCCCCCACAGGGGGACCTACGAGCAGTACTTC. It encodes CASSAPHRGTYEQYF.

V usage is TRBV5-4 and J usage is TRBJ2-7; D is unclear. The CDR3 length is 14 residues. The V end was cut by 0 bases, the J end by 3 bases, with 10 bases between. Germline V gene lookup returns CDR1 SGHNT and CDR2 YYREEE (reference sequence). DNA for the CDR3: TGTGCCAGCAGCTTGGGCGGAACTGTCTACGAGCAGTACTTC. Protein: CASSLGGTVYEQYF.

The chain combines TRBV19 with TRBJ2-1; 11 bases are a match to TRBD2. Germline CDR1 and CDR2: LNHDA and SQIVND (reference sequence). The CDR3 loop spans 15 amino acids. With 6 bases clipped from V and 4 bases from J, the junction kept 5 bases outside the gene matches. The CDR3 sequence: CASSTSGGEYNEQFF. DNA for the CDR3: TGTGCCAGTAGCACTAGCGGGGGCGAATACAATGAGCAGTTCTTC.

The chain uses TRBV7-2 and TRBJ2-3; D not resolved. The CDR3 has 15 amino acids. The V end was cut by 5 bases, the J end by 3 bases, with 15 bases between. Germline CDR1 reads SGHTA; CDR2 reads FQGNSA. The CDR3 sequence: CASSPIGVATDTQYF. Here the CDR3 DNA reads TGTGCCAGCAGCCCTATAGGCGTGGCGACAGATACGCAGTATTTT.

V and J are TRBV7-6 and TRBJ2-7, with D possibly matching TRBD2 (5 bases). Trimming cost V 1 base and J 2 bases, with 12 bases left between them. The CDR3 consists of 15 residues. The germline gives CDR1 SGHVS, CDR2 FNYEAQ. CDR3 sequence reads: CASSLEPGIAYEQYF. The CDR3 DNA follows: TGTGCCAGCAGCTTAGAGCCGGGGATAGCCTACGAGCAGTACTTC.

The CDR3, as DNA: TGTGCCAGCAGCAGGGACAGGGATGAAAAACTGTTTTTT. This sequence encodes CASSRDRDEKLFF. The rearrangement joins TRBV5-6 to TRBJ1-4, with 9 bases identical to TRBD1. With V trimmed by 4 bases and J by 6 bases, 1 base remained unmatched. Germline-derived CDR1 and CDR2 are SGHDT and YYEEEE. The CDR3 runs 13 residues.

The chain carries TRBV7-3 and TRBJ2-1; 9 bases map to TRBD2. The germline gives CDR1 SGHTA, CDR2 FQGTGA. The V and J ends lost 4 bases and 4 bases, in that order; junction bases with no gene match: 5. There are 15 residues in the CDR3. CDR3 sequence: CASSYSGGRYNEQFF. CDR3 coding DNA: TGTGCCAGCAGCTATAGCGGGGGAAGGTACAATGAGCAGTTCTTC. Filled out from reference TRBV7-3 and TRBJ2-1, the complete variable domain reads GAGVSQTPSNKVTEKGKYVELRCDPISGHTALYWYRQSLGQGPEFLIYFQGTGAADDSGLPNDRFFAVRPEGSVSTLKIQRTERGDSAVYLCASSYSGGRYNEQFFGPGTRLTVL.

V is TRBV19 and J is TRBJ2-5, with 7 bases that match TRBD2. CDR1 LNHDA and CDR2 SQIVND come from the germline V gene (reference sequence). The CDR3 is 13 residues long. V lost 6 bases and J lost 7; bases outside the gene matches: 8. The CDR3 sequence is CASSATSSGTQYF. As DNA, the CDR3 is TGTGCCAGTAGCGCGACCTCTAGCGGGACCCAGTACTTC.

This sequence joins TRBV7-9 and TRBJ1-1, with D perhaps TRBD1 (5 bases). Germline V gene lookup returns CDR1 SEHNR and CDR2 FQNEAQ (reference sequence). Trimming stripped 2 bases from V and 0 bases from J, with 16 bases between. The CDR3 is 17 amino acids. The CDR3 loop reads CASSLIAGPPMNTEAFF. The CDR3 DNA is TGTGCCAGCAGCTTAATAGCGGGGCCTCCTATGAACACTGAAGCTTTCTTT.

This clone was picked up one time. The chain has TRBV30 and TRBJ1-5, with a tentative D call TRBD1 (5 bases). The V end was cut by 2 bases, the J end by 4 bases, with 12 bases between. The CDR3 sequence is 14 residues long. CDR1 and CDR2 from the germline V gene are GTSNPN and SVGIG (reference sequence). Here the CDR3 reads CAWSPGGANQPQHF. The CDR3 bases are TGTGCCTGGAGTCCAGGAGGGGCAAATCAGCCCCAGCATTTT.

The CDR3 bases are TGCGCCAGCTATACGACAGGAGTGGGGGAGAACACCGGGGAGCTGTTTTTT. It is translated as CASYTTGVGENTGELFF. The chain joins TRBV5-1 to TRBJ2-2, with a tentative D call TRBD1 (6 bases). V gave up 7 bases and J gave up 1 base, with 20 bases separating them. The germline CDR1 and CDR2 sequences are SGHRS and YFSETQ. The CDR3 loop spans 17 amino acids.

The DNA of the CDR3 is TGCGCCAGCAGCCAAGTCGCGGGTCCGACTGGAGAGCAGTACTTC. Its protein is CASSQVAGPTGEQYF. The chain recombines TRBV4-1 with TRBJ2-7, with D perhaps matching TRBD2 (5 bases). The CDR3 extends over 15 amino acids. Trimming took 1 base from V and 7 from J, leaving 17 bases between them. The germline gives CDR1 MGHRA, CDR2 YSYEKL.

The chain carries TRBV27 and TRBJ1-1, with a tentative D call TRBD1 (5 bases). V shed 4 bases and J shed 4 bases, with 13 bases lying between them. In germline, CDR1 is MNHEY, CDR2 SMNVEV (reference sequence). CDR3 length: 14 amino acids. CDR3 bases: TGTGCCAGCAGTTCGTTTGGGGGATCCACTGAAGCTTTCTTT. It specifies CASSSFGGSTEAFF.

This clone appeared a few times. CDR3 protein: CASGSSNQPQHF. In nucleotides, the CDR3 is TGTGCCAGCGGATCAAGCAATCAGCCCCAGCATTTT. V usage is TRBV7-9 and J usage is TRBJ1-5; D is ambiguous. From germline, CDR1 is SEHNR and CDR2 FQNEAQ (reference sequence). V lost 8 bases, J lost 1 base, and 6 bases lay in between. The CDR3 sequence is 12 residues long.